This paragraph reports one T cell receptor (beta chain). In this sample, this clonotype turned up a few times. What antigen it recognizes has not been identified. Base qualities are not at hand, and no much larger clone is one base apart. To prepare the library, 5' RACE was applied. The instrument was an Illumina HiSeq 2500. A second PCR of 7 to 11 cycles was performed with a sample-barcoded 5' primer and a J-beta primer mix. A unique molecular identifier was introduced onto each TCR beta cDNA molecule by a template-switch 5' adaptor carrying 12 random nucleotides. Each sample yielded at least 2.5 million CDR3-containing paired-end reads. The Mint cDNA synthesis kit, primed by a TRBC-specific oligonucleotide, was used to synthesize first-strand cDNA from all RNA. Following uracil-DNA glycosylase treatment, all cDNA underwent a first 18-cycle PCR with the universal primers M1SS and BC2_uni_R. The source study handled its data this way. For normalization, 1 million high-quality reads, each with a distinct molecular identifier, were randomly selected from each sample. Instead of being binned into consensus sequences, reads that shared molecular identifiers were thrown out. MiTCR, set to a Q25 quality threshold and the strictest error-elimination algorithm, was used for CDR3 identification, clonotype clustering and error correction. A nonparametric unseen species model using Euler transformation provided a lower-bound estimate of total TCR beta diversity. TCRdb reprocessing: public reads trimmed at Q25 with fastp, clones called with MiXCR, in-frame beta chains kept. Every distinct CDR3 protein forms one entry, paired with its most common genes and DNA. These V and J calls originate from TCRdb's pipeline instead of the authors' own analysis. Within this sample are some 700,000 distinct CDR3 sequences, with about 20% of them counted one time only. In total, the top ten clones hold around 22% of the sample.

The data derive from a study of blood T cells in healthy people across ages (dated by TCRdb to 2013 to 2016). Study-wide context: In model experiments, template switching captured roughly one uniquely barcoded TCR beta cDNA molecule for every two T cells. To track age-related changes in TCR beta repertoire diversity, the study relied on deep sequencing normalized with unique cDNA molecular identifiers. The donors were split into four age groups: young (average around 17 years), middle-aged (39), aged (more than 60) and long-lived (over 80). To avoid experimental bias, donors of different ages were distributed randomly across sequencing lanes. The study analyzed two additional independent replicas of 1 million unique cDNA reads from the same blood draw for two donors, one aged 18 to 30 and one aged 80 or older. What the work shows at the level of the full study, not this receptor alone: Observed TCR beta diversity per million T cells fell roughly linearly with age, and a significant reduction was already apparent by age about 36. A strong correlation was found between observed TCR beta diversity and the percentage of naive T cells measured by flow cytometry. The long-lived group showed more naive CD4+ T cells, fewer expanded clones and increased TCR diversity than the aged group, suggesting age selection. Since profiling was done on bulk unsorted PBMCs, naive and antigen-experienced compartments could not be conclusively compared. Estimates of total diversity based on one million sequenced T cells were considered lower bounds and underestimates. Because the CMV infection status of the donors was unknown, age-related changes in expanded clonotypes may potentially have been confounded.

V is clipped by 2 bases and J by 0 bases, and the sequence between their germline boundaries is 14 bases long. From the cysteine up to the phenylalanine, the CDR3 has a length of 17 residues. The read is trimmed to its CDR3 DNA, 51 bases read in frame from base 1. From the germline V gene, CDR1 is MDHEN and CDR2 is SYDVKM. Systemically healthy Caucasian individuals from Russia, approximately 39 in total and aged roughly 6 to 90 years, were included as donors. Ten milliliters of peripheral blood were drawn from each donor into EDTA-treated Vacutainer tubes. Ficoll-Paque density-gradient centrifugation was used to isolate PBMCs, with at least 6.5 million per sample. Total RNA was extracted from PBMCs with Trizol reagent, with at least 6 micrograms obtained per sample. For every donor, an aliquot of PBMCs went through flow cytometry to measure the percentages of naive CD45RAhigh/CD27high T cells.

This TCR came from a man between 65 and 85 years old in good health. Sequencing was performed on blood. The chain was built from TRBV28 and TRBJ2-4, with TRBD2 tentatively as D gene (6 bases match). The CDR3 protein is CASSLSSGTLAKNIQYF. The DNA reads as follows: TGTGCCAGCAGTTTAAGTTCTGGGACTCTAGCCAAAAACATTCAGTACTTC.